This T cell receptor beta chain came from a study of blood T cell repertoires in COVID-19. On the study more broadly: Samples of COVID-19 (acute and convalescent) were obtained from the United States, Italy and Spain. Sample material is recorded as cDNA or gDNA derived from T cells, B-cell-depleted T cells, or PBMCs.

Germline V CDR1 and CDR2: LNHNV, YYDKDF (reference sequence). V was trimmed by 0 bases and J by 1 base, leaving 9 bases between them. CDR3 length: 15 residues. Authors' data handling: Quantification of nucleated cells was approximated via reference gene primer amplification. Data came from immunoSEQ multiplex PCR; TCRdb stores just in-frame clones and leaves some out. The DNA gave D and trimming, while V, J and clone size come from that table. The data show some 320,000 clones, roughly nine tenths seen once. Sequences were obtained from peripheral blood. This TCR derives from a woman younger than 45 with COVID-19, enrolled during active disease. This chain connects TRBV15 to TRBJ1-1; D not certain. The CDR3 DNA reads TGTGCCACCAGCAGAGATGCCTACTGGAACACTGAAGCTTTCTTT. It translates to CATSRDAYWNTEAFF.